The T cell receptor (beta chain) described here comes from a study of T-cell memory formation after mild COVID-19. At the level of the study: Across donors, TCR clusters were largely donor specific. Study observations and caveats: CD4+ contracting clones were found mainly in CM and EM, and CD8+ ones in EMRA.

TCR alpha and TCR beta cDNA libraries carrying sample barcodes and UMIs were produced by 5'RACE using constant-segment primers. One entry per CDR3 protein, called by TCRdb with MiXCR from the 5' RACE reads. Among approximately 350,000 distinct CDR3 sequences listed, roughly 14% were seen once. CDR1 and CDR2 (germline): MNHEY, SVGAGI. V lost 2 bases and J 0 bases, leaving 5 bases between the germline ends. The CDR3 consists of 14 residues. Of note for this clonotype: Its target is not known.

The specimen was PBMCs or a T cell subset sorted from them (not recorded which). This clonotype originated in a man younger than 30 who had mild COVID-19 (a few samples of this study predate the infection). Cell type and time point are not known. This chain connects TRBV6-5 to TRBJ1-3; D might be TRBD1 (5 bases). The DNA of the CDR3 is TGTGCCAGCAGTTACGGACACTCTGGAAACACCATATATTTT. Residues: CASSYGHSGNTIYF.